This T cell receptor beta chain was sequenced in a study of cytomegalovirus exposure and HLA in healthy donors. PCR primers comprised 60 Vbeta and 13 Jbeta primers. Profiled with immunoSEQ multiplex PCR; TCRdb holds only in-frame clones, not every one. Here the sample spans approximately 90,000 clones, about four fifths being singletons. The germline V gene encodes CDR1 MNHNY and CDR2 SVGAGI (reference sequence). This CDR3 spans 14 amino acids. V was cut by 7 bases and J by 2 bases, with 13 bases left in between. This receptor was identified in a middle-aged woman in good health and CMV-seronegative. Source material: PBMCs. The chain employs TRBV6-6 and TRBJ2-3; tentatively, D is TRBD1 (5 bases). DNA of the CDR3: TGTGCCAGCACCGACAGCTTAGCCACAGATACGCAGTATTTT. It codes for CASTDSLATDTQYF.